This T cell receptor beta chain was captured by sequencing in a study of T cell changes during pregnancy in multiple sclerosis. Using immunoSEQ multiplex PCR, the repertoire was profiled, and TCRdb retains in-frame clones only, with some absent. The sample lists fewer than 90,000 clones, approximately 94% occurring once. V was clipped by 7 bases and J by 10 bases, with 12 bases between them. The CDR3 is 11 amino acids. Germline V gene sequence: CDR1 SGHNT, CDR2 YYREEE (reference sequence). This material consisted of peripheral blood, taken in the third trimester of pregnancy. The chain employs TRBV5-4 and TRBJ2-1; weak D call: TRBD1 (6 bases). The TCR was taken from a female donor with multiple sclerosis, enrolled in a pregnancy study. The CDR3 reads CASSGAHEQFF. The CDR3 region has the DNA TGTGCCAGCTCAGGGGCGCACGAGCAGTTCTTC.